This TCR beta chain was captured in a study of T cell responses to AZD1222 COVID-19 vaccine. The data were produced by immunoSEQ multiplex PCR, yet TCRdb's version contains in-frame clones alone and is incomplete. The sample records approximately 120,000 clones, roughly 90% being singletons. Germline CDR1 is KGHSH and CDR2 is LQKENI. The CDR3 covers 14 residues. Trimming pared 0 bases from V and 8 bases from J, leaving 12 bases between. This clone was seen more than once but under ten times. Material: peripheral blood, obtained on day 0 of AZD1222 vaccination. The rearrangement joins TRBV18 to TRBJ2-3; D is unresolved. This TCR was sampled from an adult in good health. The DNA for the CDR3 is TGTGCCAGCTCACCACCAGCCAACCGCGTTACGCAGTATTTT. Translation: CASSPPANRVTQYF.